This T cell receptor (beta chain) came from a study of cytomegalovirus exposure and HLA in healthy donors. The PCR used 60 Vbeta and 13 Jbeta primers. Data came from immunoSEQ multiplex PCR; TCRdb stores just in-frame clones and leaves some out. The table records 100,000 to 150,000 clones, approximately 80% of them present only once. As for this clone: Antigen: not known.

Study results and caveats: A later analysis linked a missense DCLRE1C variant to TCR beta V- and J-gene trimming. An analysis done earlier found most TCR beta V segments productive about 90% or about 30% of the time. Many donors shared some public TCRs, even though most TCR sequences were rare.

This CDR3 region has 15 residues. Germline lookup yields CDR1 LGHNA and CDR2 YSLEER. Unmatched junction bases numbered 5, after V lost 4 bases and J lost 0 bases. Input material: PBMCs. J is TRBJ1-2 and V is TRBV4-3; 7 bases fit TRBD1. The sequence was obtained from a man between 50 and 59 years old in good health and CMV-seronegative. The CDR3 DNA follows: TGCGCCAGCAGCCCGGCCGGGACAGCTAACTATGGCTACACCTTC. Its translation is CASSPAGTANYGYTF.